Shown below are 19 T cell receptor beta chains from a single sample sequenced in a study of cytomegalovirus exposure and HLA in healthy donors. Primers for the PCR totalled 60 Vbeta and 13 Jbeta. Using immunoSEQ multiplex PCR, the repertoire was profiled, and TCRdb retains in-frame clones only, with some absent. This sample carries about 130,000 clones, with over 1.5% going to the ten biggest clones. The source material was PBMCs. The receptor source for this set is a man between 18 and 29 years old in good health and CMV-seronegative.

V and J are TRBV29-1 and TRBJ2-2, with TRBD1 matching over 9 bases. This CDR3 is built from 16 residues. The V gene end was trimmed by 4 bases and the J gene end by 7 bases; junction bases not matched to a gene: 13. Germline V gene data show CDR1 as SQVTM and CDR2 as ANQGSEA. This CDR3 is CSVVGLVTGGHGELFF. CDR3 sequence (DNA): TGCAGCGTTGTAGGCTTGGTTACAGGGGGCCACGGGGAGCTGTTTTTT.

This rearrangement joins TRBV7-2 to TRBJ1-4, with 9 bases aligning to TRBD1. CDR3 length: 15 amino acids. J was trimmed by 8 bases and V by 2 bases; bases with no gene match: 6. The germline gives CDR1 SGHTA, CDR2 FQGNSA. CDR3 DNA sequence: TGTGCCAGCAGCTTATCGGGGACAGGGCGAGAAAAACTGTTTTTT. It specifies CASSLSGTGREKLFF.

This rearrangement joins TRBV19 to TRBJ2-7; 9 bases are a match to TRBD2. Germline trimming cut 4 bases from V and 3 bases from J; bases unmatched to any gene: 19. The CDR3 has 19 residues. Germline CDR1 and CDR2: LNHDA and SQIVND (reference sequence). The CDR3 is CASSKSSGRWTGPNYEQYF. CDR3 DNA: TGTGCCAGTAGTAAATCGAGCGGGAGGTGGACGGGACCGAACTACGAGCAGTACTTC.

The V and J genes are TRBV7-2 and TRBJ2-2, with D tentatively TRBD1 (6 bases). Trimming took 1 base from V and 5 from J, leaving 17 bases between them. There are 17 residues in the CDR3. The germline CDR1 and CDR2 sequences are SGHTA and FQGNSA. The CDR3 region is CASSLVSWGLGTGELFF. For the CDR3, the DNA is TGTGCCAGCAGCTTAGTCTCATGGGGGCTCGGAACCGGGGAGCTGTTTTTT.

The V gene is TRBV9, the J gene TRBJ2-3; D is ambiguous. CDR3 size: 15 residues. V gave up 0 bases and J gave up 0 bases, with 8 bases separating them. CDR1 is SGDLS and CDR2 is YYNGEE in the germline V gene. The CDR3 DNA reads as TGTGCCAGCAGCGTAGGCGACAAAAGCACAGATACGCAGTATTTT. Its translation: CASSVGDKSTDTQYF.

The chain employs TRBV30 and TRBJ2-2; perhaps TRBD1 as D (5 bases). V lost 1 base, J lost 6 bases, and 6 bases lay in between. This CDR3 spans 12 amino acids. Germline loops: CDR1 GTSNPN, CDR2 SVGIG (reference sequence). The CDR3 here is CAWSGGAGELFF. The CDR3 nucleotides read TGTGCCTGGAGTGGGGGCGCCGGGGAGCTGTTTTTT.

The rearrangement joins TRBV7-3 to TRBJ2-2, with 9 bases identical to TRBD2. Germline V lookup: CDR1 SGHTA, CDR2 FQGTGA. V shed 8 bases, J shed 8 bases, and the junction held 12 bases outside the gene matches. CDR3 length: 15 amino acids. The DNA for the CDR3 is TGTGCCAGCGGTATTACGAGCGGGGGGAATGGGGAGCTGTTTTTT. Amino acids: CASGITSGGNGELFF.

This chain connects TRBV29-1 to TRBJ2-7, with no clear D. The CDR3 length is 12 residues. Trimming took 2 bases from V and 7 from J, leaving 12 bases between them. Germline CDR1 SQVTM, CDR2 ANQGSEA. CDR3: CSVERPDWEQYF. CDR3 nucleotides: TGCAGCGTTGAAAGGCCCGACTGGGAGCAGTACTTC.

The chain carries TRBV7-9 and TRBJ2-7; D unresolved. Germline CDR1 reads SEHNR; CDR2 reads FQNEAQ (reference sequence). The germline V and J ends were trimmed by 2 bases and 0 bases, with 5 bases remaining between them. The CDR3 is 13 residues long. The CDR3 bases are TGTGCCAGCAGCTTACAGGTCTCCTACGAGCAGTACTTC. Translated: CASSLQVSYEQYF. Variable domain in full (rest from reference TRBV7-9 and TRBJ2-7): DTGVSQNPRHKITKRGQNVTFRCDPISEHNRLYWYRQTLGQGPEFLTYFQNEAQLEKSRLLSDRFSAERPKGSFSTLEIQRTEQGDSAMYLCASSLQVSYEQYFGPGTRLTVT.

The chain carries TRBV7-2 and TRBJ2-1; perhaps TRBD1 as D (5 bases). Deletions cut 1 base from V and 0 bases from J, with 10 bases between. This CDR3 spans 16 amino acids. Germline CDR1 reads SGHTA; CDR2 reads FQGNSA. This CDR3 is CASSLGGFSSYNEQFF. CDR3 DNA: TGTGCCAGCAGCTTAGGGGGCTTCAGCTCCTACAATGAGCAGTTCTTC.

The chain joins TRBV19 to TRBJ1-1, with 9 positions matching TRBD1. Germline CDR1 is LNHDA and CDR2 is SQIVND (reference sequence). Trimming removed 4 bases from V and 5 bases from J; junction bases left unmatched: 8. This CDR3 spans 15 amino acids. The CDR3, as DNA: TGTGCCAGTAGTACTTCGGGACAGGGCAGGACTGAAGCTTTCTTT. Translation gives CASSTSGQGRTEAFF.

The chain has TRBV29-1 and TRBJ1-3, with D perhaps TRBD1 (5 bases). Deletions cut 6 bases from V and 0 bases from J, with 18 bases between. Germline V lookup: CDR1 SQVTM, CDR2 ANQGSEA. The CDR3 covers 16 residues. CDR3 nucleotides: TGCAGCGTCAACCGAAGGACACCAGGCTCTGGAAACACCATATATTTT. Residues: CSVNRRTPGSGNTIYF.

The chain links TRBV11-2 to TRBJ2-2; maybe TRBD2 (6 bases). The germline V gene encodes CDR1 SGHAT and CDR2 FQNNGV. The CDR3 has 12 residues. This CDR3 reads CANMGGRGELFF. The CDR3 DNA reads TGTGCGAATATGGGGGGACGGGGGGAGCTGTTTTTT.

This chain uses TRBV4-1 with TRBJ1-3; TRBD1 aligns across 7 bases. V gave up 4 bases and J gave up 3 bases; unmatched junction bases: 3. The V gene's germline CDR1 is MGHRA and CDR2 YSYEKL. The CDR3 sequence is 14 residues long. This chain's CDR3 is CASSPTGLGNTIYF. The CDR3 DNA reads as TGCGCCAGCAGCCCGACAGGGCTTGGAAACACCATATATTTT.

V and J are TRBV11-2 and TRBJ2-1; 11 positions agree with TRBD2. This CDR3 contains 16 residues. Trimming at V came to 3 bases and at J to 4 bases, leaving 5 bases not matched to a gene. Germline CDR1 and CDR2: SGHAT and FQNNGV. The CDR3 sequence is CASSFSTSGGYNEQFF. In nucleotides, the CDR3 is TGTGCCAGCAGCTTTTCTACTAGCGGGGGTTACAATGAGCAGTTCTTC.

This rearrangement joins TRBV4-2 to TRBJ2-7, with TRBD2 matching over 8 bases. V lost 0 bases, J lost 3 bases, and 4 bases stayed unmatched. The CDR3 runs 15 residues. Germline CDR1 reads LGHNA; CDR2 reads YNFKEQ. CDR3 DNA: TGTGCCAGCAGCCAAGATATCAGCGGGGGCTACGAGCAGTACTTC. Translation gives CASSQDISGGYEQYF.

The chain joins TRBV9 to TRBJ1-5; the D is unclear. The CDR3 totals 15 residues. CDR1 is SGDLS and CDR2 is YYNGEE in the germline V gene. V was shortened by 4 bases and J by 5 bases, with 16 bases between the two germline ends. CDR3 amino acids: CASSQHNRPDQPQHF. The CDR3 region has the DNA TGTGCCAGCAGCCAACACAACAGACCTGATCAGCCCCAGCATTTT. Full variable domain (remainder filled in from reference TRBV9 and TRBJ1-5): DSGVTQTPKHLITATGQRVTLRCSPRSGDLSVYWYQQSLDQGLQFLIQYYNGEERAKGNILERFSAQQFPDLHSELNLSSLELGDSALYFCASSQHNRPDQPQHFGDGTRLSIL.

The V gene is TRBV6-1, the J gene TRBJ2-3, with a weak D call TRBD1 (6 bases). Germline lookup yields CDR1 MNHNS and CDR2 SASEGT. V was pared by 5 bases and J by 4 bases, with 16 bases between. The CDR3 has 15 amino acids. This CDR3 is CASSRSGPGADTQYF. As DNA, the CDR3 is TGTGCCAGCAGTCGGTCGGGGCCAGGGGCAGATACGCAGTATTTT.

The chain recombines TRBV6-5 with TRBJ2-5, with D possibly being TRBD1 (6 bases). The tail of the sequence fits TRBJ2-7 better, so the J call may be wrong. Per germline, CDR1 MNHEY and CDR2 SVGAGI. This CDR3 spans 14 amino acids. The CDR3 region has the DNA TGTGCCAGCAGTATACAGGGAACCATCTACGAGCAGTACTTC. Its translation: CASSIQGTIYEQYF.